This T cell receptor (beta chain) was captured in a study of T cells after yellow fever vaccination. This clonotype occurred many times. CDR1 DFQATT and CDR2 SNEGSKA come from the germline V gene (reference sequence). With 0 bases removed from V and 5 bases from J, the gap between germline ends came to 16 bases. The CDR3 is 15 residues long. TCRdb reanalysed the 5' RACE reads using MiXCR and keeps one entry per CDR3 protein. The sample shows some 300,000 distinct CDR3 sequences, roughly 8% of them seen only once. This sample comprised PBMCs, obtained roughly seven weeks after the first yellow fever vaccination. The chain joins TRBV20-1 to TRBJ2-5, with a possible D match to TRBD1 (6 bases). The clonotype was recovered from a man aged 18-30 years who received the YFV17D yellow fever vaccine. CDR3 DNA: TGCAGTGCTAGAGATCTCTATGAGGGGGACGAGACCCAGTACTTC. This encodes CSARDLYEGDETQYF.